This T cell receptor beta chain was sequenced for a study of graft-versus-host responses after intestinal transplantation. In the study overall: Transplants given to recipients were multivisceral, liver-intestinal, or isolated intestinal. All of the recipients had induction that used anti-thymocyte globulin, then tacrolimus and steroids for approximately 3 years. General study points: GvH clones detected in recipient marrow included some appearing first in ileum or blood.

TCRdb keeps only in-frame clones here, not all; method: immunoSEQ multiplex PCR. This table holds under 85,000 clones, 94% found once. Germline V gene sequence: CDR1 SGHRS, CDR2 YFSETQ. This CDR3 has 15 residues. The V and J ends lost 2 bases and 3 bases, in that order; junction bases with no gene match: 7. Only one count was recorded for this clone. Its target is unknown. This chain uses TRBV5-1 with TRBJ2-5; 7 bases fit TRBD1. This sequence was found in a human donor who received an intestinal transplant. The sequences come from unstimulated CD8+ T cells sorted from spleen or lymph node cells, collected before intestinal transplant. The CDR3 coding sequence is TGCGCCAGCAGCTTATCACAGGGGATGGAAGAGACCCAGTACTTC. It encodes CASSLSQGMEETQYF.